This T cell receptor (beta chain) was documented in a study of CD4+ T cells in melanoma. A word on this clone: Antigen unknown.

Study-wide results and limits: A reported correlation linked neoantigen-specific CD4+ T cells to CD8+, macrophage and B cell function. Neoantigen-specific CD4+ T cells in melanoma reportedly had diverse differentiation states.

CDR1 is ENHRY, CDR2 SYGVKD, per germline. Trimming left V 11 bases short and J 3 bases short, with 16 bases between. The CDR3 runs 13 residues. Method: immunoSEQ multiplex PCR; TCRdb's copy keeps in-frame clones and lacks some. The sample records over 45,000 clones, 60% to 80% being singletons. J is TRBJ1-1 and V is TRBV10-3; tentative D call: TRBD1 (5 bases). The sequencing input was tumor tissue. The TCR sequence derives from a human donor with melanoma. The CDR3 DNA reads TGTGCCGTCCAAGGGGAATTAGACACTGAAGCTTTCTTT. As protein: CAVQGELDTEAFF.